The present entry profiles one TCR beta chain with its context. The antigen it recognizes is unknown. No much larger clonotype is one base removed from it; base qualities were not supplied. The CDR3 holds 14 amino acids from the cysteine to the phenylalanine. Here the CDR3 DNA is all that survives: 42 bases in frame from base 1. The germline V gene sets CDR1 to SGHVS and CDR2 to FQNEAQ. V sheds 1 base and J sheds 1 base, leaving 8 bases between their ends. The immunoSEQ Assay, a bias-controlled multiplex PCR, was used to amplify TCRbeta CDR3 regions from genomic DNA. Under the source paper's analysis protocol: The number of nucleated cells in each sample was estimated by amplification of reference gene primers within the assay. Sequence reads were collapsed and filtered to measure the absolute abundance of every unique TCRbeta CDR3 rearrangement. For each sample, productive Simpson clonality was calculated as the square root of Simpson's diversity index across productive rearrangements. TCRdb obtained this table from immuneACCESS and retained in-frame rearrangements with V and J assigned. These tables miss some clones; where compared with another copy, unresolved V genes account for less than half of the shortfall, and the remainder is unexplained. The D gene and trimming were derived from the DNA, and the V and J assignments and clone size from that table. The sample contains fewer than 200,000 clones, roughly 89% of them found a single time. The ten largest account for approximately 12% of the sample.

One collaborating source in Seattle enrolled patients while the patients were actively infected and followed the patients over time throughout the course of disease. Collaborating institutions collected whole blood in K2EDTA tubes following their own protocols. Collaborator samples were shipped for TCRbeta analysis as frozen whole blood, isolated PBMCs, or DNA extracted from either sample type. This record belongs to a study of blood T cell repertoires in COVID-19 (dated by TCRdb to 2018 to 2021). About the study as a whole: Samples from collaborators originated in the United States, Italy and Spain and spanned both the acute and convalescent phases of COVID-19. Deeply sampled blood TCRbeta repertoires from subjects exposed to, actively infected with, or recovered from COVID-19 were included in the dataset. Sample metadata almost always included a de-identified subject ID, COVID-19 status, age in years and sex. The prospective study material was composed of cDNA or gDNA derived from T cells, B-cell-depleted T cells, or PBMCs. The repertoires were made available in a free public database intended to serve as a resource for research on the immune response to SARS-CoV-2. Samples came from the ongoing ImmuneRACE study (first 160 participants) plus 1,254 subjects from 6 global collaborators. HLA class I and class II types, where available, came from metadata supplied by the sample provider rather than from assay-based typing. The paper's findings and limits, for the study overall: Clinical and demographic metadata were provided uncurated, with the amount varying by source and participant.

Sequenced sample: peripheral blood. The clonotype originates from an older woman with COVID-19, enrolled during active disease. The rearrangement joined TRBV7-8 to TRBJ2-7; TRBD1 could be the D gene, as 6 bases match. This receptor has the CDR3 CASSLGQESYEQYF. The DNA sequence follows: TGTGCCAGCAGCTTAGGACAGGAATCCTACGAGCAGTACTTC.